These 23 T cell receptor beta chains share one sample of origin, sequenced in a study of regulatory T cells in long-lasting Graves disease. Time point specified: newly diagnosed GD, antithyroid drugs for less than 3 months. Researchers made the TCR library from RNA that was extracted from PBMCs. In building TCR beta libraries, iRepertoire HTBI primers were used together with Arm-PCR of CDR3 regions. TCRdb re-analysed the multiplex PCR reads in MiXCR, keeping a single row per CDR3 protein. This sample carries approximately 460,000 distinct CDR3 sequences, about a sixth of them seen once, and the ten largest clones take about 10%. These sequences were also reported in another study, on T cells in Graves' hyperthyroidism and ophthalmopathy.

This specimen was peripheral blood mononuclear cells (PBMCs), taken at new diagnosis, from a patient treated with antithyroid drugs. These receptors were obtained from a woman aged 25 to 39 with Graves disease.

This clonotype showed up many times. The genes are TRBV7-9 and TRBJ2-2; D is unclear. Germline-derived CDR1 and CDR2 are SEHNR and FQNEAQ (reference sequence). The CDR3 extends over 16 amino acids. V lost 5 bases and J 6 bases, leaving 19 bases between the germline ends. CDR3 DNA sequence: TGTGCCAGCAGCCGACCAGAGTTTCGGATAGCCGGGGAGCTGTTTTTT. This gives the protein CASSRPEFRIAGELFF.

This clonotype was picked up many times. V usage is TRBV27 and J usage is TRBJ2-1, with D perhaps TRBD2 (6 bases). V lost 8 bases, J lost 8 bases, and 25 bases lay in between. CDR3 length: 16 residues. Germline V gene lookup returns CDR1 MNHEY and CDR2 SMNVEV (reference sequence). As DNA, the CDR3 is TGTGCCAGCCGCACCATGACTAGTGGGATTAACTATGAGCAGTTCTTC. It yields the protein CASRTMTSGINYEQFF.

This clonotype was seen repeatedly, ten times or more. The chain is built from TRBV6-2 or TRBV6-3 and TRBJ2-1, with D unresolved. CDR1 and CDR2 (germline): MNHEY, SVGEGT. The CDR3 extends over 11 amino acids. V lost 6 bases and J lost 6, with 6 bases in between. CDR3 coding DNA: TGTGCCAGCAGCCAGAGCAATGAGCAGTTCTTC. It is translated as CASSQSNEQFF.

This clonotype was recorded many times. The CDR3 DNA is TGTGCCTGGAGTGTTTGGCTAGCGGAAAGCACAGATACGCAGTATTTT. This sequence encodes CAWSVWLAESTDTQYF. The rearrangement uses TRBV30 and TRBJ2-3; 7 bases map to TRBD2. Germline V gene lookup returns CDR1 GTSNPN and CDR2 SVGIG (reference sequence). V shed 0 bases and J 0 bases; nucleotides not matched to a gene: 6. The CDR3 contains 16 residues.

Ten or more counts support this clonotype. The DNA of the CDR3 is TGTGCCAGCAGCTTACGAGGCCCCGCGGGGACTGAAGCTTTCTTT. Its protein is CASSLRGPAGTEAFF. The gene calls are TRBV7-2 and TRBJ1-1; no clear D. The V gene's germline CDR1 is SGHTA and CDR2 FQGNSA. This CDR3 has 15 residues. V was cut by 2 bases and J by 5 bases, with 15 bases left in between.

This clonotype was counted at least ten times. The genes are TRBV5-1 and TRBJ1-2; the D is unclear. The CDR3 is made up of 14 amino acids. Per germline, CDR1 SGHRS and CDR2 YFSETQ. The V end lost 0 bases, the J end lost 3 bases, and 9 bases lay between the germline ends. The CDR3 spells CASSLAGWDYGYTF. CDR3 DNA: TGCGCCAGCAGCTTGGCTGGGTGGGACTATGGCTACACCTTC.

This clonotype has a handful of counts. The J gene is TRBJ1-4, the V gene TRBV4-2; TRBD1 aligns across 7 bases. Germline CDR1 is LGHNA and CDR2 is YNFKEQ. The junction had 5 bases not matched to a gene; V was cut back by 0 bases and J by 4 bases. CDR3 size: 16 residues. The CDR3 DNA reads TGTGCCAGCAGCCAAGAAGGGGGCCGGGGTAATGAAAAACTGTTTTTT. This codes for CASSQEGGRGNEKLFF.

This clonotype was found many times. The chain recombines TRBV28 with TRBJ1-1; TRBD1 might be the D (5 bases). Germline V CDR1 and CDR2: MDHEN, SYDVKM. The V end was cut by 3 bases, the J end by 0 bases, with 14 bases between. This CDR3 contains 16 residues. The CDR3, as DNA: TGTGCCAGCAGTTTGGAGAGGACATCGATGAACACTGAAGCTTTCTTT. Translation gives CASSLERTSMNTEAFF. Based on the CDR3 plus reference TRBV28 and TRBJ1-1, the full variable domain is DVKVTQSSRYLVKRTGEKVFLECVQDMDHENMFWYRQDPGLGLRLIYFSYDVKMKEKGDIPEGYSVSREKKERFSLILESASTNQTSMYLCASSLERTSMNTEAFFGQGTRLTVV.

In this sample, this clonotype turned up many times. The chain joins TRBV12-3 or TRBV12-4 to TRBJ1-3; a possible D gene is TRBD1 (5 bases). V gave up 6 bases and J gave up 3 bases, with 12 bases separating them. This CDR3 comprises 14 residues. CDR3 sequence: CASRSDSLGNTIYF. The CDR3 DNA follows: TGTGCCAGCAGGTCTGACAGTCTTGGAAACACCATATATTTT.

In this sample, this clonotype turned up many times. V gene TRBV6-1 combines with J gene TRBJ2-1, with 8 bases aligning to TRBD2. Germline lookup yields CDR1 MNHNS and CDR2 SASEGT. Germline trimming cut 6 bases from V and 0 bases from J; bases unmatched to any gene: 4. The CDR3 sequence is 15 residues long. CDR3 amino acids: CASRESGSSYNEQFF. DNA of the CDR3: TGTGCCAGCAGGGAGAGCGGGAGCTCCTACAATGAGCAGTTCTTC.

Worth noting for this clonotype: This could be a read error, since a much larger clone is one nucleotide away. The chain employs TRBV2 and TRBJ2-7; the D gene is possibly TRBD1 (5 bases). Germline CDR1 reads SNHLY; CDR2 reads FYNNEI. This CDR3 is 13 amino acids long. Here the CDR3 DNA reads TGTGCCCGCAGTGAGGTCAGGGACTACGAGCAGTACTTC. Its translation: CARSEVRDYEQYF.

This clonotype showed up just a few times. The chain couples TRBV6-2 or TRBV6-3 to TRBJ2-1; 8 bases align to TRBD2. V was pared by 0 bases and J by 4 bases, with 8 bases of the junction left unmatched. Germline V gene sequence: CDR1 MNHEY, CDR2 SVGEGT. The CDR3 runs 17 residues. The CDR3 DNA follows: TGTGCCAGCAGTTACTCAGGATTGAGCGGGAGTTACAATGAGCAGTTCTTC. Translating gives CASSYSGLSGSYNEQFF.

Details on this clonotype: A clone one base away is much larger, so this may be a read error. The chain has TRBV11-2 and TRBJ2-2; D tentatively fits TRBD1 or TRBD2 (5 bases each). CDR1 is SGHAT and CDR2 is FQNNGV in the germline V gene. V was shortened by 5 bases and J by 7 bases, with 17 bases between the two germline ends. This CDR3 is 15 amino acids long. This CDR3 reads CASSPSGPHIGELFF. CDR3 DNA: TGTGCCAGCAGCCCGTCGGGACCGCACATCGGGGAGCTGTTTTTT.

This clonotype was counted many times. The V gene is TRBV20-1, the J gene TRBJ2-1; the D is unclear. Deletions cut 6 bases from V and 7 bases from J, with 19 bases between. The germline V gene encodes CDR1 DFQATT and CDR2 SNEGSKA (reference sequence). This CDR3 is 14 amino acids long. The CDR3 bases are TGCAGTGCCAGAATATCAGTTGGGCGTAATGAGCAGTTCTTC. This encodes CSARISVGRNEQFF.

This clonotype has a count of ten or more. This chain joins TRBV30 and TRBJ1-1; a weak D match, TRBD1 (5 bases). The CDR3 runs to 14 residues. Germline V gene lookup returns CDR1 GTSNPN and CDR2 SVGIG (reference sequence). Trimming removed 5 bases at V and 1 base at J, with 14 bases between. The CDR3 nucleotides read TGTGCCTGGGAACCGGGACGGCAGAACACTGAAGCTTTCTTT. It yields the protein CAWEPGRQNTEAFF.

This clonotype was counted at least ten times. The CDR3 region is CATALSGGGTYEQYF. CDR3 coding DNA: TGTGCCACCGCTCTCTCAGGCGGGGGGACCTACGAGCAGTACTTC. The chain has TRBV10-3 and TRBJ2-7; 8 nucleotides agree with TRBD2. Germline CDR1 and CDR2: ENHRY and SYGVKD. J was trimmed by 2 bases and V by 10 bases; bases with no gene match: 13. This CDR3 comprises 15 residues.

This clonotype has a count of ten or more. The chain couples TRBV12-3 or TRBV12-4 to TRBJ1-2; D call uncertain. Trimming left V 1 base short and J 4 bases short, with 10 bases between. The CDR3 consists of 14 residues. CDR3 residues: CASSLGGFSYGYTF. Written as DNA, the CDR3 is TGTGCCAGCAGTTTAGGTGGGTTCAGCTATGGCTACACCTTC.

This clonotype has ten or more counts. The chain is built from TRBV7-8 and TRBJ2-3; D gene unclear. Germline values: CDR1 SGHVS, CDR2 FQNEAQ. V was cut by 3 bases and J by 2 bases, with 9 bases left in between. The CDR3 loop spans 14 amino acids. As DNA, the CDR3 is TGTGCCAGCAGCTTTGCTCTCCTCACAGATACGCAGTATTTT. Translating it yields CASSFALLTDTQYF. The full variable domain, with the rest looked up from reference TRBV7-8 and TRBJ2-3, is GAGVSQSPRYKVAKRGQDVALRCDPISGHVSLFWYQQALGQGPEFLTYFQNEAQLDKSGLPSDRFFAERPEGSVSTLKIQRTQQEDSAVYLCASSFALLTDTQYFGPGTRLTVL.

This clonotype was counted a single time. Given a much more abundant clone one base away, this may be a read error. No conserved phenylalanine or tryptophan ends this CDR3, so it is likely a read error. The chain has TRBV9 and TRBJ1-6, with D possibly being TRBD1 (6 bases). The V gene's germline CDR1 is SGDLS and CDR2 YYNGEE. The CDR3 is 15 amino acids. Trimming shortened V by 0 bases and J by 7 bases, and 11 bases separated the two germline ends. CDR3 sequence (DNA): TGTGCCAGCAGCGTAGGAGCAGGGGAAAATTCACCCCTCCACCTT. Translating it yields CASSVGAGENSPLHL.

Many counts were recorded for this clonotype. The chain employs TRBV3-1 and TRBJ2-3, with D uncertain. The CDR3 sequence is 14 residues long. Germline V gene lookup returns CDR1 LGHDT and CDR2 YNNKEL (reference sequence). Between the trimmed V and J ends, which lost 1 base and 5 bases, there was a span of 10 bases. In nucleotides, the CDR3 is TGTGCCAGCAGCCAAGGAAGGACCGGAGATACGCAGTATTTT. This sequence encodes CASSQGRTGDTQYF.

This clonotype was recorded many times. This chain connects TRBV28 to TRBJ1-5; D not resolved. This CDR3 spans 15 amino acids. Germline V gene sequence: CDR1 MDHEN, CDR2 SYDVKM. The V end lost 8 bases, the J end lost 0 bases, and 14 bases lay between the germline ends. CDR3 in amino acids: CASQSKGYSNQPQHF. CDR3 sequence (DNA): TGTGCCAGCCAATCGAAGGGCTATAGCAATCAGCCCCAGCATTTT.

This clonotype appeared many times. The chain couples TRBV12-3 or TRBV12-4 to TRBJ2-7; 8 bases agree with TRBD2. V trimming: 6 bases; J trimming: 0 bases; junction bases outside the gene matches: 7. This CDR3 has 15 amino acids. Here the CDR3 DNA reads TGTGCCAGCAGAAAACTAGCGGCGAACTCCTACGAGCAGTACTTC. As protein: CASRKLAANSYEQYF.

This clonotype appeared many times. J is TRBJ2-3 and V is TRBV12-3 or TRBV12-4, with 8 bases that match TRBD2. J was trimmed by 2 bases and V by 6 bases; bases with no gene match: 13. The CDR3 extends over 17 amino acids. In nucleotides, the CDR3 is TGTGCCAGCAGAGCGGGAGTTTGGGGGAAAGACACAGATACGCAGTATTTT. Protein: CASRAGVWGKDTDTQYF.